This T cell receptor (beta chain) was obtained from a study of CD8 T cells in ankylosing spondylitis. TCRdb itself ran the 5' RACE reads through MiXCR, one entry per CDR3 protein. The profile covers 50,000 or so distinct CDR3 sequences, with less than 8.5% appearing a single time and about 8.5% taken by the ten largest. CDR3 size: 15 residues. From germline, CDR1 is SNHLY and CDR2 FYNNEI. Trimming removed 10 bases from V and 0 bases from J; junction bases left unmatched: 9. At least ten counts were recorded for this clonotype. The receptor's source is a female donor with ankylosing spondylitis or in good health (not recorded which). Material: blood, either unsorted or a sorted T cell fraction (not recorded which). This chain links TRBV2 with TRBJ2-4, with 7 bases matching TRBD1. The CDR3 reads CATMDRTLAKNIQYF. Written as DNA, the CDR3 is TGTGCCACCATGGACAGGACACTAGCCAAAAACATTCAGTACTTC.